These 22 T cell receptor beta chains share one sample of origin, sequenced in a study of T cell repertoires in cytomegalovirus infection. MiXCR, run by TCRdb on the reads, gives a single entry per CDR3 protein. The table has approximately 250,000 distinct CDR3 sequences, roughly an eighth seen once. The sample comprised PBMCs. These receptors originate from a human donor in good health (CMV status not recorded). Some clones in this sample may be carry-over from other donors' samples.

The chain links TRBV5-1 to TRBJ2-5; 8 nucleotides agree with TRBD1. In germline, CDR1 is SGHRS, CDR2 YFSETQ. This CDR3 contains 15 residues. The V segment lost 5 bases and the J segment 5 bases; nucleotides outside the gene matches: 11. The CDR3 reads CASSDRGDGGETQYF. The CDR3 nucleotides read TGCGCCAGCAGTGACAGGGGCGACGGCGGGGAGACCCAGTACTTC.

This chain uses TRBV19 with TRBJ2-1; a possible D gene is TRBD1 (6 bases). V dropped 5 bases and J dropped 0 bases, with 14 bases sitting between them. The germline CDR1 and CDR2 sequences are LNHDA and SQIVND (reference sequence). This CDR3 spans 16 amino acids. The DNA for the CDR3 is TGTGCCAGTAGTCAGCAGGGGTCGAGCTCCTACAATGAGCAGTTCTTC. This encodes CASSQQGSSSYNEQFF.

This sequence joins TRBV20-1 and TRBJ2-1, with no clear D. The CDR3 consists of 14 residues. Per the germline V gene, CDR1 is DFQATT and CDR2 is SNEGSKA (reference sequence). V was trimmed by 4 bases and J by 7 bases, leaving 17 bases between them. CDR3 loop: CSAKGTSWGNEQFF. CDR3 bases: TGCAGTGCTAAAGGAACTTCATGGGGAAATGAGCAGTTCTTC.

This rearrangement joins TRBV5-4 to TRBJ1-5; 7 bases agree with TRBD1. After removal of 1 base from V and 3 bases from J, the junction contained 7 bases not matched to a gene. The CDR3 loop spans 16 amino acids. Germline lookup yields CDR1 SGHNT and CDR2 YYREEE (reference sequence). In nucleotides, the CDR3 is TGTGCCAGCAGCTTGTTCGCGGAGGGGGCCAATCAGCCCCAGCATTTT. This gives the protein CASSLFAEGANQPQHF.

The V and J genes are TRBV6-1 and TRBJ1-2; the match to TRBD1 covers 8 bases. Germline CDR1 MNHNS, CDR2 SASEGT. The CDR3 has 14 amino acids. V dropped 5 bases and J dropped 8; count of bases not matched to a gene: 10. Here the CDR3 reads CASSNRQGIGGYTF. CDR3 coding DNA: TGTGCCAGCAGTAACCGACAGGGGATTGGGGGCTACACCTTC.

This clonotype was seen many times. The gene calls are TRBV5-1 and TRBJ2-1; 7 bases map to TRBD2. V trimming: 0 bases; J trimming: 7 bases; junction bases outside the gene matches: 7. The CDR3 consists of 15 residues. Germline CDR1 and CDR2: SGHRS and YFSETQ. The CDR3 spells CASSLVAASGNEQFF. The CDR3 DNA follows: TGCGCCAGCAGCTTGGTAGCGGCTAGCGGAAATGAGCAGTTCTTC.

This chain joins TRBV20-1 and TRBJ2-2; 14 bases are a match to TRBD2. Germline CDR1 reads DFQATT; CDR2 reads SNEGSKA (reference sequence). J gave up 5 bases and V 7 bases, and 3 bases lay outside the gene matches. This CDR3 is built from 14 residues. As DNA, the CDR3 is TGCAGTGTCGGGACTAGCGGGAGAACCGGGGAGCTGTTTTTT. Translation gives CSVGTSGRTGELFF.

This clonotype occurred many times. CDR3: CATSDSQAFVLTF. The CDR3 DNA follows: TGTGCCACCAGTGACTCCCAGGCATTCGTCCTGACTTTC. This chain uses TRBV24-1 with TRBJ2-6; D unclear. V dropped 4 bases and J dropped 12 bases, with 12 bases sitting between them. The V gene's germline CDR1 is KGHDR and CDR2 SFDVKD. The CDR3 sequence is 13 residues long.

This clonotype showed up many times. The junction departs from germline at one end; a sequencing error may be responsible. The chain uses TRBV6-4 and TRBJ2-2, with D maybe TRBD1 (6 bases). The germline gives CDR1 MRHNA, CDR2 SNTAGT. The CDR3 loop spans 14 amino acids. The CDR3 nucleotides read TGTGCCAGCAGTAGGACAGCGAACCCCGGGGAGCTGTTTTTT. Translation gives CASSRTANPGELFF.

This clonotype was detected ten times or more. The chain couples TRBV6-1 to TRBJ2-7, with unresolved D. Germline CDR1 and CDR2: MNHNS and SASEGT. V lost 4 bases to trimming and J lost 3 bases, with 13 bases between them. This CDR3 spans 14 amino acids. The DNA of the CDR3 is TGTGCCAGCAGTGGTTCTGCCATAATCTACGAGCAGTACTTC. It is translated as CASSGSAIIYEQYF.

As for this clonotype: The germline gene is not matched at one end of the junction; a read error may be the cause. The chain links TRBV4-3 to TRBJ2-5; 13 bases match TRBD2. This CDR3 comprises 19 residues. Germline-derived CDR1 and CDR2 are LGHNA and YSLEER. The CDR3 spells CASSQDFGTSGVRQDTQYF. CDR3 nucleotides: TGCGCCAGCAGCCAAGATTTTGGGACTAGCGGGGTCCGTCAAGATACCCAGTACTTC.

This clonotype was counted at least ten times. The rearrangement joins TRBV7-2 to TRBJ2-1; 11 bases align to TRBD2. Germline loops: CDR1 SGHTA, CDR2 FQGNSA. J lost 9 bases, V lost 1 base, and 8 bases had no gene match. The CDR3 sequence is 16 residues long. The CDR3 here is CASSLDPGLAASEQFF. The CDR3 region has the DNA TGTGCCAGCAGCTTAGATCCGGGACTAGCGGCTTCTGAGCAGTTCTTC.

The sample holds a few counts of this clonotype. The rearrangement links TRBV9 to TRBJ2-5, with TRBD1 as a possible D gene (6 bases). The CDR3 has 14 residues. V gave up 0 bases and J gave up 2 bases, with 8 bases separating them. Germline CDR1 SGDLS, CDR2 YYNGEE. CDR3 in amino acids: CASSVGGTQETQYF. Written as DNA, the CDR3 is TGTGCCAGCAGCGTAGGTGGGACACAAGAGACCCAGTACTTC.

This sequence joins TRBV6-4 and TRBJ2-5, with 9 bases matching TRBD1. The CDR3 has 16 residues. V trimming: 0 bases; J trimming: 4 bases; junction bases outside the gene matches: 6. Germline loops: CDR1 MRHNA, CDR2 SNTAGT. The CDR3 nucleotides are TGTGCCAGCAGTGACTCGGGGACAGGGAGGAGAGAGACCCAGTACTTC. It yields the protein CASSDSGTGRRETQYF.

This clonotype appeared a few times. The chain links TRBV28 to TRBJ2-3, with TRBD2 matching 12 bases. Germline CDR1 MDHEN, CDR2 SYDVKM. J gave up 0 bases and V 5 bases, and 3 bases lay outside the gene matches. This CDR3 contains 16 residues. CDR3 amino acids: CASSLAGGPSTDTQYF. The DNA of the CDR3 is TGTGCCAGCAGTCTAGCGGGAGGGCCTAGCACAGATACGCAGTATTTT.

In this sample, this clonotype turned up many times. The V and J genes are TRBV19 and TRBJ1-6; D is unclear. Germline V gene lookup returns CDR1 LNHDA and CDR2 SQIVND (reference sequence). The CDR3 consists of 16 residues. Trimming took off 5 bases at V and 7 bases at J, with 18 bases between the two ends. The CDR3 nucleotides are TGTGCCAGTAGTGACCTCACTACAGCGTTCAATTCACCCCTCCACTTT. The encoded protein is CASSDLTTAFNSPLHF.

The rearrangement uses TRBV29-1 and TRBJ2-1; D not certain. The CDR3 runs 12 residues. Germline lookup yields CDR1 SQVTM and CDR2 ANQGSEA. V was cut by 6 bases and J by 1 base, with 7 bases left in between. CDR3 loop: CSVSPSYNEQFF. The DNA of the CDR3 is TGCAGCGTGAGTCCGTCCTACAATGAGCAGTTCTTC.

V usage is TRBV20-1 and J usage is TRBJ2-3; TRBD1 agrees at 7 bases. V gave up 6 bases and J gave up 5 bases; unmatched junction bases: 5. The CDR3 totals 12 residues. Germline values: CDR1 DFQATT, CDR2 SNEGSKA (reference sequence). The CDR3: CSAPAGGDTQYF. As DNA, the CDR3 is TGCAGTGCCCCAGCAGGGGGAGATACGCAGTATTTT.

V usage is TRBV2 and J usage is TRBJ1-1, with no clear D. The germline CDR1 and CDR2 sequences are SNHLY and FYNNEI. The V and J ends lost 0 bases and 5 bases respectively, with 7 bases between them. The CDR3 is 13 residues long. The CDR3 spells CASSEASRTEAFF. CDR3 nucleotide sequence: TGTGCCAGCAGTGAAGCGTCGCGGACTGAAGCTTTCTTT.

At least ten counts were recorded for this clonotype. The chain carries TRBV5-5 and TRBJ1-6; D not resolved. Per the germline V gene, CDR1 is SGHKS and CDR2 is YYEKEE (reference sequence). Trimming pared 2 bases from V and 10 bases from J, leaving 10 bases between. The CDR3 runs to 13 residues. CDR3 nucleotides: TGTGCCAGCAGCTTAACAGAGGGATCACCCCTCCACTTT. Its translation is CASSLTEGSPLHF.

This clonotype was counted ten times or more. The genes are TRBV19 and TRBJ2-7, with 8 bases identical to TRBD2. J lost 2 bases, V lost 5 bases, and 5 bases had no gene match. Germline lookup yields CDR1 LNHDA and CDR2 SQIVND (reference sequence). The CDR3 runs to 14 residues. CDR3 sequence (DNA): TGTGCCAGTAGTCTTCGGGGGGGTCCCTACGAGCAGTACTTC. It yields the protein CASSLRGGPYEQYF.

This clonotype was detected many times. The J gene is TRBJ2-1, the V gene TRBV7-9; tentative D call: TRBD2 (6 bases). Per germline, CDR1 SEHNR and CDR2 FQNEAQ (reference sequence). The CDR3 runs 15 residues. The V and J ends lost 4 bases and 3 bases respectively, with 13 bases between them. For the CDR3, the DNA is TGTGCCAGCAGCTCCCCTCGCGGGATCTACAATGAGCAGTTCTTC. Protein sequence: CASSSPRGIYNEQFF.